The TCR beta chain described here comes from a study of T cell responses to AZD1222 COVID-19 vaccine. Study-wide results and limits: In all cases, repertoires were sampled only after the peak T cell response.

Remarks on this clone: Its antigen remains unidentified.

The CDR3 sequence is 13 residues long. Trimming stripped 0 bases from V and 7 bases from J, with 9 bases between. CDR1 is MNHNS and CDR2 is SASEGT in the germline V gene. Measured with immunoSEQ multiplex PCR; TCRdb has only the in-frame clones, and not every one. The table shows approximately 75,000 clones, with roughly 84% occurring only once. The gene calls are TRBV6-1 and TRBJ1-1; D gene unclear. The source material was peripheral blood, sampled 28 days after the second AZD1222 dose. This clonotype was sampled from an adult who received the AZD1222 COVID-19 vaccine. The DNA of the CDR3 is TGTGCCAGCAGTGAAGCGATGAGGATTGAAGCTTTCTTT. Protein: CASSEAMRIEAFF.